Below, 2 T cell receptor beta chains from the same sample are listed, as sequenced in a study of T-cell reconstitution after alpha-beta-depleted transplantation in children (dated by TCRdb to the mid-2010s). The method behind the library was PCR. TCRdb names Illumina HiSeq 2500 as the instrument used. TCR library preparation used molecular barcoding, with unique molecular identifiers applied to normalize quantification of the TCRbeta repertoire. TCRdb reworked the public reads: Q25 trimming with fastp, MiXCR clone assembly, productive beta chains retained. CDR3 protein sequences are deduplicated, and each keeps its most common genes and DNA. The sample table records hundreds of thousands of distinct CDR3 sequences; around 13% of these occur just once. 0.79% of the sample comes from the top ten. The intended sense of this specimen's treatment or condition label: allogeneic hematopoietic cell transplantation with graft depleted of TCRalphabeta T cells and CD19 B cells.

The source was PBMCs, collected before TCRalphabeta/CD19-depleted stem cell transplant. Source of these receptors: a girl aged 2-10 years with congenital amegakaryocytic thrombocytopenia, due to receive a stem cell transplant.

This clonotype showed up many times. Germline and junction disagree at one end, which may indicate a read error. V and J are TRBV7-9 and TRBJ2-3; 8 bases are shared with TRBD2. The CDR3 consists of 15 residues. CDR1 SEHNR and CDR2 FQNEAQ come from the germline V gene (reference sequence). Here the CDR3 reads CAGSHTSGLIDTQYF. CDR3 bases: TGTGCCGGCAGCCACACTAGCGGCCTTATAGATACGCAGTATTTT.

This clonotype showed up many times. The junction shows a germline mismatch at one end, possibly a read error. The CDR3 reads CASSLGGSYNEQFF. The CDR3 bases are TGTGCCAGCAGCTTGGGGGGCTCCTACAATGAGCAGTTCTTC. The chain joins TRBV5-1 to TRBJ2-1; possible D gene TRBD2, 6 bases. The CDR3 runs to 14 residues. Germline lookup yields CDR1 SGHRS and CDR2 YFSETQ.